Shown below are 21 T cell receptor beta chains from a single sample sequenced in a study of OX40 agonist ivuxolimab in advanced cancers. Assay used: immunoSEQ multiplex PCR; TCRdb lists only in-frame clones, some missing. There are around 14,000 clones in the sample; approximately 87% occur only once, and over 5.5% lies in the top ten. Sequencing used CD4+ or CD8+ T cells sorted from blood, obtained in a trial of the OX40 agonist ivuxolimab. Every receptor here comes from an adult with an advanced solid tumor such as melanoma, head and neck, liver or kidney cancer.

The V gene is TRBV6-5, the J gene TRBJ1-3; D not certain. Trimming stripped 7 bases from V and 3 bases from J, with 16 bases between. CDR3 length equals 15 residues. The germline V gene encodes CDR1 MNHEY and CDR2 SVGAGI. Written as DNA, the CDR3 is TGTGCCAGCACCCCCCCTGAAGGGATTGGAAACACCATATATTTT. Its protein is CASTPPEGIGNTIYF.

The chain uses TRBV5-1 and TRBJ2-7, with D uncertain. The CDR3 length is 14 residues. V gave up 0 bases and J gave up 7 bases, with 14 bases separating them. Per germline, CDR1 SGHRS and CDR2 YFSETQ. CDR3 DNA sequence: TGCGCCAGCAGCTTGGGCCGGGCGCTGGGGGAGCAGTACTTC. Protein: CASSLGRALGEQYF.

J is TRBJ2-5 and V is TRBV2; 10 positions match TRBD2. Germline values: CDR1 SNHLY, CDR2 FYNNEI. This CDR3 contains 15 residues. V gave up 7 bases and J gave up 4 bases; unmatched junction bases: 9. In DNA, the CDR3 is TGTGCCAGCAATATCAAGCGGGGGGGCGGAGAGACCCAGTACTTC. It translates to CASNIKRGGGETQYF.

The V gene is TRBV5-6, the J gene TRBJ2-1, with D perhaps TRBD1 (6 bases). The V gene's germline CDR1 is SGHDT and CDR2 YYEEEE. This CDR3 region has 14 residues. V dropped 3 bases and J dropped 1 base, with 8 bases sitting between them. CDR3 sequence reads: CASSWTESYNEQFF. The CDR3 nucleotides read TGTGCCAGCAGCTGGACAGAATCCTACAATGAGCAGTTCTTC.

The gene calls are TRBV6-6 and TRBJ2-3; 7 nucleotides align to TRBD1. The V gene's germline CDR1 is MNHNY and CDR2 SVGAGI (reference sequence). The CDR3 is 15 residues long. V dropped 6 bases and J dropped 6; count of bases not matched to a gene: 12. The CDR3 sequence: CASRRDSHSYDTQYF. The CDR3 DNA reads TGTGCCAGCAGAAGGGACAGTCATAGCTACGATACGCAGTATTTT.

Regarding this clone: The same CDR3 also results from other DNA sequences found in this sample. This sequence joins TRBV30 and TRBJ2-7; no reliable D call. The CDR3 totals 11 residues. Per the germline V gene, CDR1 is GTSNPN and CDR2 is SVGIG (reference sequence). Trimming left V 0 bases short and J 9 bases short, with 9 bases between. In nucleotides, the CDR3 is TGTGCCTGGAGTGTAACCCAAGGGCAGTACTTC. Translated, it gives CAWSVTQGQYF. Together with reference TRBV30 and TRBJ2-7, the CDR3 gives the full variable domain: SQTIHQWPATLVQPVGSPLSLECTVEGTSNPNLYWYRQAAGRGLQLLFYSVGIGQISSEVPQNLSASRPQDRQFILSSKKLLLSDSGFYLCAWSVTQGQYFGPGTRLTVT.

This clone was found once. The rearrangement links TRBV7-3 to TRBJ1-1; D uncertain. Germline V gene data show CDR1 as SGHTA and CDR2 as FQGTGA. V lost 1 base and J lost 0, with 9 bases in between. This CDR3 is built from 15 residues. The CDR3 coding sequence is TGTGCCAGCAGCTTAATGAGGGCCATGAACACTGAAGCTTTCTTT. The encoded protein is CASSLMRAMNTEAFF.

This CDR3 is CASRAGLGTGELFF. The CDR3 nucleotides read TGTGCCAGCAGGGCGGGACTAGGGACCGGGGAGCTGTTTTTT. This rearrangement joins TRBV2 to TRBJ2-2, with 8 bases identical to TRBD2. The CDR3 length is 14 residues. Germline lookup yields CDR1 SNHLY and CDR2 FYNNEI. Trimming removed 6 bases from V and 5 bases from J; junction bases left unmatched: 5.

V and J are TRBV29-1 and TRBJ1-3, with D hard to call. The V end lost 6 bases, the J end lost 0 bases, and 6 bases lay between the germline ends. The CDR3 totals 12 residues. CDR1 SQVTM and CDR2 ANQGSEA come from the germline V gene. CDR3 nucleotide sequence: TGCAGCGTCCGATACTCTGGAAACACCATATATTTT. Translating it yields CSVRYSGNTIYF.

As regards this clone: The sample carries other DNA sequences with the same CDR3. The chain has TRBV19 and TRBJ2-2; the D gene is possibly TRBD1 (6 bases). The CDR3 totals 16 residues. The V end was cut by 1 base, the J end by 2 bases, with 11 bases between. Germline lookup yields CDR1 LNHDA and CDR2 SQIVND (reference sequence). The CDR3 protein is CASSIVTGSNTGELFF. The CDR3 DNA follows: TGTGCCAGTAGTATAGTAACAGGGAGTAACACCGGGGAGCTGTTTTTT.

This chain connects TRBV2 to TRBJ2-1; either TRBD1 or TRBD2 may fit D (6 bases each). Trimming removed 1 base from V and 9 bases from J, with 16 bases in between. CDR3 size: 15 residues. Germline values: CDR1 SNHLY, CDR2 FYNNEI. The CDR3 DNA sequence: TGTGCCAGCAGTGAAGATGGGGGCCGGGGGAGTGAGCAGTTCTTC. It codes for CASSEDGGRGSEQFF.

The CDR3 protein is CASSARPGQGDQPQHF. The CDR3 DNA follows: TGTGCCAGCAGTGCCCGACCGGGACAGGGGGATCAGCCCCAGCATTTT. V gene TRBV6-1 combines with J gene TRBJ1-5; 11 bases are shared with TRBD1. The CDR3 consists of 16 residues. The J segment lost 5 bases and the V segment lost 4 bases, leaving 7 bases of the junction unmatched. CDR1 is MNHNS and CDR2 is SASEGT in the germline V gene.

CDR3 in amino acids: CASSPPARVNTEAFF. As DNA, the CDR3 is TGTGCCAGCTCACCACCTGCCAGGGTCAACACTGAAGCTTTCTTT. This chain links TRBV18 with TRBJ1-1; the D gene is possibly TRBD1 (5 bases). Germline V gene data show CDR1 as KGHSH and CDR2 as LQKENI. The V gene lost 0 bases and the J gene lost 2 bases, with 10 bases spanning the gap. CDR3 size: 15 residues.

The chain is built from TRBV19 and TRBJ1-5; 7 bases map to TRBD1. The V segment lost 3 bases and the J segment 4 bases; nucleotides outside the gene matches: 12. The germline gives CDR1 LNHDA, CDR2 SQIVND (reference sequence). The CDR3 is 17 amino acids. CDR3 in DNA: TGTGCCAGTAGTATGGGTGGGAACAGGGGACAAAATCAGCCCCAGCATTTT. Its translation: CASSMGGNRGQNQPQHF.

The chain's CDR3 is CASSVDGSTETQYF. The CDR3 DNA sequence: TGTGCCAGCAGCGTAGATGGAAGCACGGAGACCCAGTACTTC. The gene calls are TRBV9 and TRBJ2-5; D not certain. Trimming shortened V by 0 bases and J by 5 bases, and 11 bases separated the two germline ends. The germline V gene has CDR1 SGDLS and CDR2 YYNGEE. This CDR3 is 14 amino acids long.

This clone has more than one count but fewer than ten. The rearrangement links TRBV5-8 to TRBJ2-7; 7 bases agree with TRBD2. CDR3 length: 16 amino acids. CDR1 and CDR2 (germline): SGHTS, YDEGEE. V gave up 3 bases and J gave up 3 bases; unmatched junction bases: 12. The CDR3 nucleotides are TGTGCCAGCAGCTCGCGGACGGGACTAAAGGTCTACGAGCAGTACTTC. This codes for CASSSRTGLKVYEQYF. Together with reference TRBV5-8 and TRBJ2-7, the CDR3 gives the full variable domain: EAGVTQSPTHLIKTRGQQATLRCSPISGHTSVYWYQQALGLGLQFLLWYDEGEERNRGNFPPRFSGRQFPNYSSELNVNALELEDSALYLCASSSRTGLKVYEQYFGPGTRLTVT.

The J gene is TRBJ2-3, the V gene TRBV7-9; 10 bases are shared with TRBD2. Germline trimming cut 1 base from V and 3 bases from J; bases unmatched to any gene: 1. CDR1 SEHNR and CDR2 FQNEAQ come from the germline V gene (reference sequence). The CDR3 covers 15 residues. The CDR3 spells CASSLELAGTDTQYF. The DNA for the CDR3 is TGTGCCAGCAGCTTAGAACTAGCGGGGACAGATACGCAGTATTTT.

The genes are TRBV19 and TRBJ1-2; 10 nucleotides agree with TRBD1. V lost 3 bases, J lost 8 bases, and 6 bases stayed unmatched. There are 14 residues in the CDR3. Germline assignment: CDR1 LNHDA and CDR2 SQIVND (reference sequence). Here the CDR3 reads CASSIRTGGYGYTF. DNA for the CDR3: TGTGCCAGTAGTATCCGGACAGGGGGTTACGGCTACACCTTC.

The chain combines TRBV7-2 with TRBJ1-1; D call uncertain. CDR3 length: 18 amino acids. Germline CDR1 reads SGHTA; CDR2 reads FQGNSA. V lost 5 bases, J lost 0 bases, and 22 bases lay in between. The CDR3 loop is CASSPYTLLTTMNTEAFF. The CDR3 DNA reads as TGTGCCAGCAGCCCATATACCCTCTTGACAACTATGAACACTGAAGCTTTCTTT.

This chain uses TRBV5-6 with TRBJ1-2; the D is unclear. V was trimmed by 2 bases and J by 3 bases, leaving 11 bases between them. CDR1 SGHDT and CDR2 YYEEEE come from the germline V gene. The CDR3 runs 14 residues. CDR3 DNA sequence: TGTGCCAGCAGCTTTGCCCGGGCGGACTATGGCTACACCTTC. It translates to CASSFARADYGYTF.

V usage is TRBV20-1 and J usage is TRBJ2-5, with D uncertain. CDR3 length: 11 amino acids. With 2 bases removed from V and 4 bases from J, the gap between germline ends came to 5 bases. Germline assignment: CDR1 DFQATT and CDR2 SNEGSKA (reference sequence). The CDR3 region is CSARRGETQYF. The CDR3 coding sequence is TGCAGTGCTAGACGAGGAGAGACCCAGTACTTC.